This paragraph covers one TCR beta chain sequence. Its specificity is unknown. The germline CDR1 and CDR2 sequences are ENHRY and SYGVKD. The CDR3 has 16 amino acids. The V segment lost 10 bases and the J segment 2 bases; nucleotides outside the gene matches: 13. Study-level findings and limits: Tumor-infiltrating Treg TCR alpha and beta sequences overlapped most with tumor naive CD4+ T cells, then blood naive. Larger-cohort validation covered only one TCR beta V-J rearrangement.

MiXCR, applied by TCRdb to the 5' RACE reads, yields one record per CDR3 protein. The sample records over 40,000 distinct CDR3 sequences, 30% being singletons. CD4+CD45RO+CD25- cells were isolated as memory CD4+ T cells. The sample taken for sequencing was tumor-infiltrating memory CD4+ T cells sorted from the breast tumor. Described subset: memory CD4+ T cells, CD4+CD45RO+CD25-. The rearrangement joins TRBV10-3 to TRBJ1-5, with TRBD1 identical over 8 bases. This TCR was sampled from a female donor with breast cancer. In DNA form, the CDR3 reads TGTGCCAGCAGATCGGACAGGGAGGGAGGCAATCAGCCCCAGCATTTT. This codes for CASRSDREGGNQPQHF.